One and the same sample provided the 31 T cell receptor beta chains below, sequenced in a study of read filtering for tumor transcriptome and immune sequencing. The library was built from around 380 ng RNA with molecular barcoded adaptors for alpha/delta and beta/gamma chains. In TCRdb, the reads were re-called with MiXCR into one record per CDR3 protein. The sample holds tens of thousands of distinct CDR3 sequences; about 10% are singletons and the top ten take about 38%. Source material: a population of CD138-negative cells sorted from bone marrow. The origin of the receptors is a donor aged 40 or older with multiple myeloma.

The chain carries TRBV24-1 and TRBJ1-2, with a tentative D call TRBD1 (5 bases). This CDR3 has 14 amino acids. Germline CDR1 KGHDR, CDR2 SFDVKD. V was trimmed by 4 bases and J by 5 bases, leaving 13 bases between them. The CDR3 here is CATSDLGQEYGYTF. The CDR3, as DNA: TGTGCCACCAGTGACTTGGGGCAGGAGTATGGCTACACCTTC.

V and J are TRBV7-2 and TRBJ2-1; 9 positions agree with TRBD1. Germline loops: CDR1 SGHTA, CDR2 FQGNSA. The CDR3 length is 16 residues. J was trimmed by 3 bases and V by 1 base; bases with no gene match: 4. In nucleotides, the CDR3 is TGTGCCAGCAGCTTAGGGGCGACAGGGGGCTACAATGAGCAGTTCTTC. Protein sequence: CASSLGATGGYNEQFF.

This clonotype has just a few counts. V usage is TRBV7-3 and J usage is TRBJ1-1, with 9 positions matching TRBD1. Germline CDR1 is SGHTA and CDR2 is FQGTGA. The CDR3 contains 13 residues. V gave up 4 bases and J gave up 4 bases; unmatched junction bases: 1. CDR3 bases: TGTGCCAGCAGCTCGGGACAGGGCACTGAAGCTTTCTTT. Translated, it gives CASSSGQGTEAFF.

In its sample, this clonotype was seen many times. This sequence joins TRBV7-9 and TRBJ2-1, with 12 bases matching TRBD2. Germline CDR1 reads SEHNR; CDR2 reads FQNEAQ (reference sequence). Unmatched junction bases numbered 3, after V lost 5 bases and J lost 1 base. The CDR3 has 16 residues. DNA of the CDR3: TGTGCCAGCAGCCAAGGACTAGCGGGGTCCTACAATGAGCAGTTCTTC. Protein: CASSQGLAGSYNEQFF.

This clonotype came up many times. J is TRBJ2-3 and V is TRBV2, with no clear D. V dropped 2 bases and J dropped 3 bases, with 3 bases sitting between them. CDR3 length: 12 residues. The germline V gene has CDR1 SNHLY and CDR2 FYNNEI. The CDR3 spells CASSEQTDTQYF. For the CDR3, the DNA is TGTGCCAGCAGTGAACAAACAGATACGCAGTATTTT.

In its sample, this clonotype was seen many times. The chain couples TRBV11-3 to TRBJ1-1; D uncertain. This CDR3 region has 13 residues. Trimming stripped 5 bases from V and 6 bases from J, with 13 bases between. The germline V gene encodes CDR1 SGHNT and CDR2 YENEEA. The CDR3 is CASSHPDGSEAFF. For the CDR3, the DNA is TGTGCCAGCAGCCACCCGGACGGGTCTGAAGCTTTCTTT.

The chain joins TRBV10-3 to TRBJ2-2, with TRBD1 matching over 7 bases. CDR1 and CDR2 (germline): ENHRY, SYGVKD. The CDR3 extends over 15 amino acids. V shed 3 bases, J shed 7 bases, and the junction held 8 bases outside the gene matches. The CDR3 DNA reads as TGTGCCATCAGTGATGCAGGGGGAAATGGCGGGGAGCTGTTTTTT. Amino acids: CAISDAGGNGGELFF.

This clonotype has a count of ten or more. CDR3 nucleotides: TGTGCCAGTAGTGGGACAGGGGGCAAGAATGAGCAGTTCTTC. Translated, it gives CASSGTGGKNEQFF. The rearrangement links TRBV19 to TRBJ2-1, with TRBD1 matching 12 bases. CDR1 and CDR2 from the germline V gene are LNHDA and SQIVND (reference sequence). The CDR3 is 14 amino acids. With V trimmed by 5 bases and J by 7 bases, 3 bases remained unmatched. The whole variable domain, remainder taken from reference TRBV19 and TRBJ2-1, is DGGITQSPKYLFRKEGQNVTLSCEQNLNHDAMYWYRQDPGQGLRLIYYSQIVNDFQKGDIAEGYSVSREKKESFPLTVTSAQKNPTAFYLCASSGTGGKNEQFFGPGTRLTVL.

On this clonotype: Only one base separates this from a far larger clonotype, so it likely reflects a read error. The chain carries TRBV7-2 and TRBJ2-5; 11 nucleotides match TRBD2. The CDR3 consists of 16 residues. Germline assignment: CDR1 SGHTA and CDR2 FQGNSA. Here the CDR3 reads CASSLVVAGGQEPQYF. CDR3 DNA: TGTGCCAGCAGCTTAGTGGTAGCGGGGGGGCAAGAGCCCCAGTACTTC.

The V and J genes are TRBV19 and TRBJ2-5; no clear D. V lost 0 bases, J lost 10 bases, and 12 bases lay in between. Germline CDR1 and CDR2: LNHDA and SQIVND (reference sequence). The CDR3 consists of 13 residues. The DNA of the CDR3 is TGTGCCAGTAGTATAGATCGGTGGCAGAACCAGTACTTC. Protein sequence: CASSIDRWQNQYF.

Remarks on this clonotype: A much larger clone sits a single nucleotide away, making a read error possible. The V and J genes are TRBV10-3 and TRBJ2-5, with a weak D call TRBD2 (5 bases). The CDR3 extends over 16 amino acids. The germline V gene encodes CDR1 ENHRY and CDR2 SYGVKD. Trimming cost V 2 bases and J 0 bases, with 13 bases left between them. DNA for the CDR3: TGTGCCATCAGTGAGCCTTTGGGAGCGGACCAAGAGACCCAGTACTTC. Translation gives CAISEPLGADQETQYF.

This clonotype appeared many times. This chain uses TRBV3-1 with TRBJ2-7; perhaps TRBD2 as D (6 bases). This CDR3 has 16 residues. Per germline, CDR1 LGHDT and CDR2 YNNKEL (reference sequence). V lost 4 bases to trimming and J lost 7 bases, with 23 bases between them. The CDR3 is CASSPPGLLHPWEQYF. In DNA form, the CDR3 reads TGTGCCAGCAGCCCACCGGGACTCTTACACCCCTGGGAGCAGTACTTC.

The chain couples TRBV6-1 to TRBJ1-6, with TRBD1 as a possible D gene (6 bases). Looked up from germline, CDR1 is MNHNS and CDR2 is SASEGT. The CDR3 has 15 amino acids. The V and J ends lost 6 bases and 5 bases respectively, with 14 bases between them. The CDR3 reads CASRDPRGNNSPLHF. The CDR3 coding sequence is TGTGCCAGCAGAGACCCTAGGGGGAATAATTCACCCCTCCACTTT.

This clonotype came up many times. V usage is TRBV5-1 and J usage is TRBJ2-7; TRBD1 matches 12 bases. The ends lost 7 bases at V and 6 bases at J; junction bases unmatched: 8. CDR1 is SGHRS, CDR2 YFSETQ, per germline. The CDR3 contains 14 residues. DNA of the CDR3: TGCGCCAGCTGGTTGGGACAGGGGGCCGGCGAGCAGTACTTC. Its protein is CASWLGQGAGEQYF.

This clonotype was detected ten times or more. The CDR3 DNA reads as TGTGCCAGCAGCCCGGACAGGGTATCTGGCTACACCTTC. Its protein product is CASSPDRVSGYTF. This sequence joins TRBV5-4 and TRBJ1-2, with TRBD1 identical over 8 bases. The CDR3 extends over 13 amino acids. The V and J ends lost 4 bases and 7 bases, in that order; junction bases with no gene match: 6. The germline gives CDR1 SGHNT, CDR2 YYREEE (reference sequence).

The sample holds many counts of this clonotype. This chain links TRBV7-2 with TRBJ1-4; D is possibly TRBD1 (6 bases). CDR3 size: 14 residues. Deletions cut 4 bases from V and 2 bases from J, with 8 bases between. Germline CDR1 is SGHTA and CDR2 is FQGNSA. CDR3 nucleotides: TGTGCCAGCAGCTCTGACAGGACTAATGAAAAACTGTTTTTT. This codes for CASSSDRTNEKLFF. Full variable domain (rest looked up from reference TRBV7-2 and TRBJ1-4): GAGVSQSPSNKVTEKGKDVELRCDPISGHTALYWYRQSLGQGLEFLIYFQGNSAPDKSGLPSDRFSAERTGGSVSTLTIQRTQQEDSAVYLCASSSDRTNEKLFFGSGTQLSVL.

A single count supports this clonotype. A much larger clone is a single base away; this may be a read error. The conserved final phenylalanine or tryptophan is absent from the CDR3, which likely points to a read error. The J gene is TRBJ2-3, the V gene TRBV11-1; unclear D gene. The CDR3 contains 13 residues. V lost 5 bases and J 0 bases, leaving 6 bases between the germline ends. Germline CDR1 SGHAT, CDR2 FQDESV (reference sequence). The CDR3 DNA is TGTGCCAGCAGCGGGTGGAGCACAGATACGCAGTATCTT. Its protein product is CASSGWSTDTQYL.

This clonotype was seen ten or more times. V gene TRBV4-1 combines with J gene TRBJ2-3; 7 bases line up with TRBD2. After removal of 4 bases from V and 5 bases from J, the junction contained 9 bases not matched to a gene. The CDR3 sequence is 15 residues long. Germline assignment: CDR1 MGHRA and CDR2 YSYEKL. CDR3 in DNA: TGCGCCAGCAGCCGCCCGGGACTAAAGCAAGATACGCAGTATTTT. Its translation: CASSRPGLKQDTQYF.

This clonotype has a count of ten or more. This chain connects TRBV7-8 to TRBJ2-1; D gene uncertain. Trimming cost V 1 base and J 3 bases, with 10 bases left between them. Germline CDR1 reads SGHVS; CDR2 reads FQNEAQ. This CDR3 region has 15 residues. CDR3 nucleotides: TGTGCCAGCAGCTTAGGAAGGACCAACTACAATGAGCAGTTCTTC. Translating gives CASSLGRTNYNEQFF.

The table lists this clonotype with a few counts. V gene TRBV6-5 combines with J gene TRBJ2-1, with D possibly matching TRBD2 (6 bases). The V end lost 5 bases, the J end lost 4 bases, and 12 bases lay between the germline ends. This CDR3 region has 14 residues. Germline-derived CDR1 and CDR2 are MNHEY and SVGAGI. Written as DNA, the CDR3 is TGTGCCAGCAGTCAGAGACTAGAATACAATGAGCAGTTCTTC. Its protein product is CASSQRLEYNEQFF.

The V call is TRBV20-1, the J call TRBJ2-7; D possibly corresponds to TRBD1 (6 bases). This CDR3 region has 14 residues. Germline V gives CDR1 DFQATT, CDR2 SNEGSKA (reference sequence). V dropped 3 bases and J dropped 6 bases, with 18 bases sitting between them. CDR3 residues: CSARSRGDRGEQYF. The CDR3, as DNA: TGCAGTGCTAGGAGCAGGGGCGATCGCGGCGAGCAGTACTTC.

This clonotype was found many times. The rearrangement uses TRBV19 and TRBJ2-1; 8 bases map to TRBD1. From germline, CDR1 is LNHDA and CDR2 SQIVND (reference sequence). The CDR3 has 15 amino acids. Trimming took 5 bases from V and 4 from J; bases not matched to a gene: 7. This CDR3 reads CASSLDRGPYNEQFF. In nucleotides, the CDR3 is TGTGCCAGTAGTCTCGACAGGGGCCCTTACAATGAGCAGTTCTTC. The full variable domain, rest sourced from reference TRBV19 and TRBJ2-1, is DGGITQSPKYLFRKEGQNVTLSCEQNLNHDAMYWYRQDPGQGLRLIYYSQIVNDFQKGDIAEGYSVSREKKESFPLTVTSAQKNPTAFYLCASSLDRGPYNEQFFGPGTRLTVL.

This clonotype was counted only a few times. The rearrangement uses TRBV29-1 and TRBJ1-1; weak D call: TRBD1 (6 bases). The CDR3 totals 15 residues. V was clipped by 6 bases and J by 1 base, with 18 bases between them. Germline CDR1 and CDR2: SQVTM and ANQGSEA. CDR3 sequence: CSVTGGLAENTEAFF. CDR3 DNA sequence: TGCAGCGTGACGGGGGGGCTAGCGGAGAACACTGAAGCTTTCTTT.

This clonotype was detected only a few times. A junction boundary mismatches the germline segment, possibly from a read error. This chain joins TRBV20-1 and TRBJ1-4; 10 positions match TRBD1. The CDR3 totals 13 residues. Germline values: CDR1 DFQATT, CDR2 SNEGSKA (reference sequence). In DNA form, the CDR3 reads TGCAGTGCTTCCGGGACAGGGGATGAAAACCTGTTTTTT. Translated: CSASGTGDENLFF.

This clonotype was recorded many times. CDR3 bases: TGTGCCAGCAGCTCGCTGGGGGACGGCACTGAAGCTTTCTTT. Translated, it gives CASSSLGDGTEAFF. The chain carries TRBV5-5 and TRBJ1-1; D perhaps matches TRBD1 (5 bases). V dropped 3 bases and J dropped 4 bases, with 13 bases sitting between them. The CDR3 loop spans 14 amino acids. The germline CDR1 and CDR2 sequences are SGHKS and YYEKEE (reference sequence).

Concerning this clonotype itself: A much bigger clone sits one base away, suggesting this may be a read error. The chain has TRBV7-2 and TRBJ2-2, with D perhaps being TRBD1 or TRBD2 (5 bases each). The germline V gene encodes CDR1 SGHTA and CDR2 FQGNSA. The CDR3 has 13 residues. The V end lost 5 bases, the J end lost 8 bases, and 12 bases lay between the germline ends. The CDR3 region is CASSPHGAGELFF. CDR3 DNA: TGTGCCAGCAGCCCGCACGGGGCAGGGGAGCTGTTTTTT.

In this sample, this clonotype turned up a few times. A much bigger clone sits one base away, suggesting this may be a read error. The chain carries TRBV15 and TRBJ2-1; D is possibly TRBD2 (6 bases). CDR1 is LNHNV and CDR2 is YYDKDF in the germline V gene (reference sequence). This CDR3 is built from 15 residues. Trimming stripped 2 bases from V and 10 bases from J, with 18 bases between. CDR3 in amino acids: CATSRRRGSPKEQFF. CDR3 DNA: TGTGCCACCAGCAGACGGAGGGGCTCTCCAAAGGAGCAGTTCTTC.

This clonotype was recorded only once. Since a much larger clone is just one base distant, this may be a read error. The chain links TRBV28 to TRBJ1-2; a possible D gene is TRBD1 (5 bases). Germline values: CDR1 MDHEN, CDR2 SYDVKM. The CDR3 extends over 14 amino acids. CDR3 region: CAGSLDSIKYGYTF. In DNA form, the CDR3 reads TGTGCCGGCAGTTTAGACAGTATAAAGTATGGCTACACCTTC.

Many counts were recorded for this clonotype. CDR3 amino acids: CASSPGHLFWEQYF. CDR3 nucleotide sequence: TGCGCCAGCAGCCCGGGACACCTCTTTTGGGAGCAGTACTTC. J is TRBJ2-7 and V is TRBV5-1, with D possibly being TRBD1 (6 bases). CDR1 SGHRS and CDR2 YFSETQ come from the germline V gene. CDR3 length: 14 amino acids. Trimming left V 4 bases short and J 7 bases short, with 18 bases between.

This clonotype was seen repeatedly, ten times or more. The chain employs TRBV11-2 and TRBJ2-3; tentatively, D is TRBD2 (6 bases). V shed 5 bases and J shed 7 bases, with 16 bases lying between them. From germline, CDR1 is SGHAT and CDR2 FQNNGV. CDR3 length: 14 amino acids. The CDR3 protein is CASSLGGVMNTQYF. For the CDR3, the DNA is TGTGCCAGCAGCCTGGGGGGAGTCATGAATACGCAGTATTTT.

The rearrangement uses TRBV5-1 and TRBJ2-5, with D perhaps matching TRBD1 or TRBD2 (5 bases each). V lost 0 bases and J 2 bases, leaving 14 bases between the germline ends. CDR1 is SGHRS and CDR2 is YFSETQ in the germline V gene. The CDR3 is made up of 16 amino acids. The CDR3 region is CASSLVDLGDQETQYF. In DNA, the CDR3 is TGCGCCAGCAGCTTGGTGGATCTGGGGGATCAAGAGACCCAGTACTTC.